A single sample is the source of the 14 T cell receptor beta chains below, sequenced in a study of beta chain features in type 1 diabetes. The study's findings and limits: Type 1 diabetes patients had moderately but significantly shorter TCRB CDR3s in all four CD4+ subsets.

Which antigens these TCRs recognize remains unknown. The whole isolated RNA underwent reverse transcription, so sequencing captured expressed TCRB transcripts. Assay used: immunoSEQ multiplex PCR; TCRdb lists only in-frame clones, some missing. The sample contains 300,000 to 350,000 clones, roughly 9% of which appear only once. Sequences were obtained from central memory CD4+ T cells from blood. These receptors were obtained from a man between 25 and 39 years old with type 1 diabetes.

This clone was counted between two and nine times. The J gene is TRBJ2-5, the V gene TRBV7-9; D unresolved. V was cut by 4 bases and J by 2 bases, with 11 bases left in between. Germline V lookup: CDR1 SEHNR, CDR2 FQNEAQ (reference sequence). This CDR3 region has 14 residues. CDR3 in DNA: TGTGCCAGCAGCTCGTCGGGTATACAAGAGACCCAGTACTTC. It yields the protein CASSSSGIQETQYF.

The chain carries TRBV23-1 and TRBJ2-3; D remains ambiguous. TRBV23-1 is classed as an ORF, of uncertain function. V lost 6 bases to trimming and J lost 4 bases, with 26 bases between them. CDR3 length equals 18 residues. The CDR3 here is CASSQDFPSHSMADTQYF. The CDR3 DNA reads TGCGCCAGCAGCCAAGACTTCCCGTCACATTCCATGGCAGATACGCAGTATTTT.

This clone was detected a few times. The chain recombines TRBV5-1 with TRBJ2-3, with 14 positions matching TRBD2. There are 16 residues in the CDR3. Germline-derived CDR1 and CDR2 are SGHRS and YFSETQ. V trimming: 3 bases; J trimming: 10 bases; junction bases outside the gene matches: 10. The CDR3 sequence: CASSSPTSGGASPQYF. In nucleotides, the CDR3 is TGCGCCAGCAGCTCCCCGACTAGCGGGGGGGCCTCTCCGCAGTATTTT.

This clone was detected a few times. The chain links TRBV18 to TRBJ2-7, with a tentative D call TRBD1 (6 bases). The germline V gene has CDR1 KGHSH and CDR2 LQKENI. The CDR3 is 12 amino acids. Trimming pared 4 bases from V and 4 bases from J, leaving 8 bases between. The CDR3 DNA sequence: TGTGCCAGCTCACAGGGGGAGTACGAGCAGTACTTC. This gives the protein CASSQGEYEQYF.

J is TRBJ2-1 and V is TRBV27, with D uncertain. This CDR3 is 12 amino acids long. Germline CDR1 and CDR2: MNHEY and SMNVEV (reference sequence). V was pared by 7 bases and J by 9 bases, with 13 bases between. CDR3 sequence reads: CASTRRSGEQFF. The CDR3, as DNA: TGTGCCAGCACCCGACGGTCGGGTGAGCAGTTCTTC.

Only a few counts were recorded for this clone. The genes are TRBV7-8 and TRBJ2-7; TRBD1 is a possible D gene (5 bases). Germline V gives CDR1 SGHVS, CDR2 FQNEAQ. Trimming removed 5 bases at V and 4 bases at J, with 18 bases between. The length of the CDR3 is 15 residues. CDR3 amino acids: CASSQVAGFMYEQYF. DNA of the CDR3: TGTGCCAGCAGCCAGGTGGCAGGGTTTATGTACGAGCAGTACTTC.

This clone was detected only a few times. The sample has other DNA sequences that encode this CDR3 too. The chain employs TRBV7-2 and TRBJ2-3, with D maybe TRBD2 (6 bases). From germline, CDR1 is SGHTA and CDR2 FQGNSA. The CDR3 contains 16 residues. The germline V and J ends were trimmed by 1 base and 0 bases, with 11 bases remaining between them. DNA of the CDR3: TGTGCCAGCAGCTTAGTTGGGGGGTCCAGCACAGATACGCAGTATTTT. It encodes CASSLVGGSSTDTQYF.

Only one count was recorded for this clone. The DNA for the CDR3 is TGTGCCAGCAGTTACGCGACCGGGACAACCTACGAGCAGTACTTC. Amino acid sequence: CASSYATGTTYEQYF. The chain combines TRBV6-5 with TRBJ2-7; weak D call: TRBD1 (6 bases). Trimming took off 2 bases at V and 2 bases at J, with 13 bases between the two ends. Germline-derived CDR1 and CDR2 are MNHEY and SVGAGI. This CDR3 region has 15 residues.

The chain uses TRBV7-2 and TRBJ2-1; 7 bases are shared with TRBD1. This CDR3 region has 13 residues. J was trimmed by 8 bases and V by 4 bases; bases with no gene match: 5. CDR1 is SGHTA and CDR2 is FQGNSA in the germline V gene. The CDR3 DNA reads as TGTGCCAGCAGCTCCTTTCAGGGGGATGAGCAGTTCTTC. Translating it yields CASSSFQGDEQFF. The full variable domain, with the rest looked up from reference TRBV7-2 and TRBJ2-1, is GAGVSQSPSNKVTEKGKDVELRCDPISGHTALYWYRQSLGQGLEFLIYFQGNSAPDKSGLPSDRFSAERTGGSVSTLTIQRTQQEDSAVYLCASSSFQGDEQFFGPGTRLTVL.

This rearrangement joins TRBV29-1 to TRBJ1-2, with D tentatively TRBD1 (6 bases). V lost 3 bases, J lost 6 bases, and 14 bases lay in between. The germline V gene encodes CDR1 SQVTM and CDR2 ANQGSEA. The CDR3 consists of 13 residues. The DNA of the CDR3 is TGCAGCGTTGATCATCAGGGGAAGAATGGCTACACCTTC. Amino acid sequence: CSVDHQGKNGYTF.

This clone showed up just a few times. This chain joins TRBV10-2 and TRBJ2-5; 8 bases fit TRBD2. The J segment lost 2 bases and the V segment lost 1 base, leaving 6 bases of the junction unmatched. CDR3 length: 16 amino acids. Germline CDR1 and CDR2: WSHSY and SAAADI. In DNA form, the CDR3 reads TGCGCCAGCAGTGAGTGGAATAGCGGGATGCAAGAGACCCAGTACTTC. It codes for CASSEWNSGMQETQYF.

The chain employs TRBV2 and TRBJ2-5; a possible D gene is TRBD1 (6 bases). Germline V gene data show CDR1 as SNHLY and CDR2 as FYNNEI. The V end lost 9 bases, the J end lost 9 bases, and 20 bases lay between the germline ends. The length of the CDR3 is 13 residues. DNA for the CDR3: TGTGCCAGTATACAGGACGCTCAGGGGTCCCAGTACTTC. It translates to CASIQDAQGSQYF.

CDR3 loop: CASSEQGANEQYF. DNA for the CDR3: TGTGCCAGCAGTGAGCAGGGGGCCAACGAGCAGTACTTC. The V gene is TRBV25-1, the J gene TRBJ2-7; 8 bases line up with TRBD1. The germline CDR1 and CDR2 sequences are MGHDK and SYGVNS. The CDR3 is made up of 13 amino acids. V shed 3 bases and J 5 bases; nucleotides not matched to a gene: 3.

The rearrangement joins TRBV28 to TRBJ2-2; D gene uncertain. Germline-derived CDR1 and CDR2 are MDHEN and SYDVKM. The CDR3 contains 16 residues. V lost 4 bases, J lost 1 base, and 13 bases lay in between. This CDR3 is CASSSPNSQNTGELFF. The CDR3 DNA is TGTGCCAGCAGTTCACCGAACTCACAGAACACCGGGGAGCTGTTTTTT.